The 17 T cell receptor beta chains below all came from one sample that was sequenced in a study of identical twins. Via MiXCR, TCRdb re-called the 5' RACE reads, giving one row per CDR3 protein. The table has around 370,000 distinct CDR3 sequences, roughly 10% seen once. Input material: naive T cells sorted from blood. The source is a woman aged 50 to 65 in good health.

In this sample, this clonotype turned up many times. The chain recombines TRBV29-1 with TRBJ2-2, with 10 bases lining up with TRBD1. CDR1 SQVTM and CDR2 ANQGSEA come from the germline V gene. Germline trimming cut 7 bases from V and 5 bases from J; bases unmatched to any gene: 13. CDR3 length: 16 amino acids. The CDR3 region has the DNA TGCAGCGCCCGGCGTGGGGACAGGGGCTTTACCGGGGAGCTGTTTTTT. Translation: CSARRGDRGFTGELFF.

The V gene is TRBV7-9, the J gene TRBJ1-1, with 9 bases fitting TRBD1. Germline CDR1 reads SEHNR; CDR2 reads FQNEAQ (reference sequence). The V gene end was trimmed by 4 bases and the J gene end by 2 bases; junction bases not matched to a gene: 5. The CDR3 consists of 15 residues. The CDR3, as DNA: TGTGCCAGCAGCTGGCCGGGACAGGGTAACACTGAAGCTTTCTTT. Translation: CASSWPGQGNTEAFF. Full variable domain (rest looked up from reference TRBV7-9 and TRBJ1-1): DTGVSQNPRHKITKRGQNVTFRCDPISEHNRLYWYRQTLGQGPEFLTYFQNEAQLEKSRLLSDRFSAERPKGSFSTLEIQRTEQGDSAMYLCASSWPGQGNTEAFFGQGTRLTVV.

The chain has TRBV12-3 or TRBV12-4 and TRBJ2-5, with 8 bases identical to TRBD1. Trimming removed 2 bases from V and 0 bases from J; junction bases left unmatched: 2. The CDR3 is made up of 15 amino acids. The CDR3, as DNA: TGTGCCAGCAGTTTATACAGGGGGGACCAAGAGACCCAGTACTTC. Protein: CASSLYRGDQETQYF.

This clonotype was seen a handful of times. V usage is TRBV20-1 and J usage is TRBJ2-1; TRBD2 agrees at 9 bases. V gave up 5 bases and J gave up 6 bases; unmatched junction bases: 11. CDR1 is DFQATT and CDR2 is SNEGSKA in the germline V gene (reference sequence). The CDR3 spans 15 residues. The CDR3 bases are TGCAGTGCTGTCACTCCGGGACTAGCAGGCAATGAGCAGTTCTTC. It is translated as CSAVTPGLAGNEQFF.

A few counts support this clonotype. This sequence joins TRBV20-1 and TRBJ2-1, with TRBD1 identical over 8 bases. The V and J ends lost 3 bases and 0 bases, in that order; junction bases with no gene match: 7. Per germline, CDR1 DFQATT and CDR2 SNEGSKA (reference sequence). The CDR3 consists of 16 residues. The chain's CDR3 is CSASLVTGGSYNEQFF. In nucleotides, the CDR3 is TGCAGTGCTAGCTTAGTAACAGGGGGCTCCTACAATGAGCAGTTCTTC.

In this sample, this clonotype turned up a few times. The chain is built from TRBV5-5 and TRBJ2-7; D unclear. The CDR3 loop spans 12 amino acids. V was shortened by 5 bases and J by 5 bases, with 11 bases between the two germline ends. Per the germline V gene, CDR1 is SGHKS and CDR2 is YYEKEE (reference sequence). In nucleotides, the CDR3 is TGTGCCAGCAGACATGTCCGGAACGAGCAGTACTTC. Translated: CASRHVRNEQYF. Based on the CDR3 plus reference TRBV5-5 and TRBJ2-7, the full variable domain is DAGVTQSPTHLIKTRGQQVTLRCSPISGHKSVSWYQQVLGQGPQFIFQYYEKEERGRGNFPDRFSARQFPNYSSELNVNALLLGDSALYLCASRHVRNEQYFGPGTRLTVT.

This clonotype was counted many times. CDR3 region: CAISDRNQQYEQYV. Written as DNA, the CDR3 is TGTGCCATCAGTGACAGGAACCAACAATACGAGCAGTACGTC. The chain recombines TRBV10-3 with TRBJ2-7; D is ambiguous. Germline CDR1 ENHRY, CDR2 SYGVKD. The V end lost 3 bases, the J end lost 4 bases, and 13 bases lay between the germline ends. This CDR3 spans 14 amino acids.

A few counts support this clonotype. The chain recombines TRBV27 with TRBJ2-7; D may be TRBD1 (5 bases). The CDR3 runs to 13 residues. CDR1 and CDR2 from the germline V gene are MNHEY and SMNVEV (reference sequence). Trimming cost V 6 bases and J 2 bases, with 11 bases left between them. The CDR3 sequence: CASRNPRAYEQYF. For the CDR3, the DNA is TGTGCCAGCAGAAACCCCAGGGCCTACGAGCAGTACTTC.

The chain combines TRBV28 with TRBJ2-2, with TRBD1 matching 12 bases. Per germline, CDR1 MDHEN and CDR2 SYDVKM. The CDR3 is 16 residues long. After removal of 4 bases from V and 3 bases from J, the junction contained 3 bases not matched to a gene. In nucleotides, the CDR3 is TGTGCCAGCAGTTACGGGACAGGGGGCTACACCGGGGAGCTGTTTTTT. Protein sequence: CASSYGTGGYTGELFF.

The V call is TRBV11-3, the J call TRBJ2-3; unclear D gene. This CDR3 has 14 residues. V was trimmed by 0 bases and J by 5 bases, leaving 9 bases between them. Germline V lookup: CDR1 SGHNT, CDR2 YENEEA. The CDR3, as DNA: TGTGCCAGCAGCTTAGACAGCTTGGGAGATACGCAGTATTTT. Its protein product is CASSLDSLGDTQYF.

This clonotype was detected a few times. This rearrangement joins TRBV7-8 to TRBJ1-4; 7 nucleotides agree with TRBD1. The CDR3 consists of 14 residues. CDR1 and CDR2 from the germline V gene are SGHVS and FQNEAQ. Germline trimming cut 3 bases from V and 7 bases from J; bases unmatched to any gene: 5. CDR3 DNA sequence: TGTGCCAGCAGCTTCCACAGGGGCGGTGAAAAACTGTTTTTT. Its translation is CASSFHRGGEKLFF.

The chain is built from TRBV7-8 and TRBJ2-1, with 8 bases that match TRBD1. Germline CDR1 reads SGHVS; CDR2 reads FQNEAQ. The CDR3 is 16 amino acids. The ends lost 5 bases at V and 8 bases at J; junction bases unmatched: 14. In nucleotides, the CDR3 is TGTGCCAGCAGCCCCGCCGCCCAGGGGGCAAGGGATGAGCAGTTCTTC. Translation: CASSPAAQGARDEQFF.

This clonotype came up a few times. V gene TRBV3-1 combines with J gene TRBJ2-5, with D perhaps given as TRBD1 or TRBD2 (6 bases each). V gave up 1 base and J gave up 0 bases, with 18 bases separating them. Germline values: CDR1 LGHDT, CDR2 YNNKEL (reference sequence). This CDR3 comprises 18 residues. CDR3 in amino acids: CASSQVIPGGGYQETQYF. The CDR3 nucleotides are TGTGCCAGCAGCCAAGTAATTCCCGGAGGGGGATACCAAGAGACCCAGTACTTC.

The table lists this clonotype with many counts. The chain couples TRBV15 to TRBJ2-5; D call uncertain. CDR1 and CDR2 from the germline V gene are LNHNV and YYDKDF (reference sequence). Trimming left V 1 base short and J 1 base short, with 1 base between. The CDR3 extends over 12 amino acids. The CDR3 reads CATSRGQETQYF. For the CDR3, the DNA is TGTGCCACCAGCAGAGGCCAAGAGACCCAGTACTTC.

The chain employs TRBV12-3 or TRBV12-4 and TRBJ2-2; the D gene is possibly TRBD1 (5 bases). The CDR3 sequence is 12 residues long. V was shortened by 7 bases and J by 7 bases, with 10 bases between the two germline ends. CDR3 region: CASTKGDGELFF. In nucleotides, the CDR3 is TGTGCCAGCACCAAAGGGGACGGGGAGCTGTTTTTT.

The chain links TRBV20-1 to TRBJ2-2, with 7 bases lining up with TRBD2. The CDR3 length is 14 residues. CDR1 DFQATT and CDR2 SNEGSKA come from the germline V gene (reference sequence). V trimming: 1 base; J trimming: 4 bases; junction bases outside the gene matches: 3. CDR3 loop: CSARVAGGTGELFF. CDR3 DNA sequence: TGCAGTGCTAGAGTAGCGGGCGGCACCGGGGAGCTGTTTTTT.

Of note for this clonotype: With a much larger clone just one base away, this may be a read error. The chain links TRBV7-6 to TRBJ2-5; TRBD2 might be the D (6 bases). V lost 1 base to trimming and J lost 2 bases, with 11 bases between them. The CDR3 is 15 amino acids. Germline-derived CDR1 and CDR2 are SGHVS and FNYEAQ. This CDR3 is CASSLVGSRQETQYF. The CDR3 bases are TGTGCCAGCAGCTTAGTCGGGAGCAGGCAAGAGACCCAGTACTTC.